This TCR beta chain was sequenced in a study of tumor-infiltrating lymphocytes in primary liver carcinoma (dated by TCRdb to about 2017). Concerning the study at large: Of the five patients, three men and two women aged 30 to 69 years, four had hepatocellular carcinoma and one had combined HCC and intrahepatic cholangiocarcinoma. The tumors of the five patients were staged as T1-T3 N0M0, with maximum diameters ranging from roughly 4.2 to 10 cm. Roughly 3.5 to 7.5 million productive TCRbeta reads were obtained per sample, and no significant difference in read depth was found between tissue types. For each liver tumor, the study sampled five regions along with adjacent normal tissue and blood, and applied TCRbeta repertoire sequencing, expression microarrays and whole-exome sequencing. A total of about 35 specimens from 5 patients, comprising approximately 25 tumor regions, 5 adjacent noncancerous liver tissues and 5 peripheral blood samples, were covered by TCRbeta repertoire sequencing. To link TCRbeta repertoire diversity with the local molecular phenotype, the roughly 25 tumor region samples were profiled using Agilent mRNA microarrays. High reproducibility was observed for the technical replicate repertoires, with mean shared-clone rates about 0.92 and correlation coefficients above 0.95.

Without any cell sorting, total RNA and DNA were co-extracted from about 20-30 mg of bulk tissue using the AllPrep DNA/RNA mini kit. Surgical resection was performed in China between late 2015 and 2016 on several patients with histopathologically diagnosed primary liver carcinoma. At the time of sampling, the patients had chronic HBV infection and had not received any treatment. Each tumor was sampled at five spatially separated regions: the superior, inferior, left-lateral and right-lateral poles and the tumor centre. According to histology, viable tumor cells made up more than 90% of every tumor sample. Fresh tumor and adjacent tissue pieces were bisected; one half was stored in RNAlater at -80°C, the other sent for histology. The sample holds a few counts of this clonotype. Its antigen remains undetermined. Base-call qualities are not available, and no considerably larger clone is one nucleotide away.

The full study reports these points: Compared with blood, tumors had a significantly larger share of the repertoire taken up by the top 250 clones (p = 0.039). Only a few patients were included in the study, and the authors note that the findings should be validated in a larger study. Only about 8-24% of top clones were present in all five regions of a tumor, suggesting spatial heterogeneity of tumor-infiltrating T cells. Only the TCR beta chain was sequenced, which likely underestimates true repertoire diversity because unpaired alpha chains were not captured. Comparison of CD4+ and CD8+ T cell repertoires was precluded by the use of bulk unsorted samples. Pairs of tumor regions showed greater repertoire overlap (mean about 35%) than tumor-adjacent pairs (approximately 17%) or tumor-blood pairs (around 15%), which is consistent with antigen-driven expansion.

Using a constant-region primer and ProtoScript II reverse transcriptase, TCRbeta-specific cDNA was reverse-transcribed from around 500 ng total RNA. Construction of the TCRbeta libraries relied on three nested rounds of multiplex PCR, following a slightly modified ARM-PCR procedure. A final 25-cycle PCR with Deep VentR polymerase added sample barcodes and Illumina adapters. Amplicons of 200-500 bp were gel-purified with a QIAquick gel extraction kit before sequencing. TCRbeta amplicons were sequenced on an Illumina HiSeq 2500 with 250-bp paired-end reads. Under the source paper's analysis protocol: To recover full CDR3 sequences, reads were quality-trimmed using Trimmomatic v0.33 and paired reads were then merged using FLASH v1.2.11. MiGEC v1.2.1b assigned V, D and J germline segments to the rearranged TCRbeta sequences. VDJtools v1.0.0 computed clonotype statistics and Shannon-Wiener diversity indices. To cut down on sampling bias, every analysis after diversity analysis relied on just the 250 most abundant clonotypes from each sample. TCRdb cleaned the public reads at Q25 with fastp, built clones with MiXCR and kept in-frame beta chains. Under each unique CDR3 protein, matching rows form one entry showing the most common genes and DNA. Clone size and V and J calls follow TCRdb, not the original study. The sample profile shows 100,000 or so distinct CDR3 sequences; about 67% of them were found once. The ten most abundant clones make up less than 15% of the sample.

This sequence was found in a woman aged 60-75 years with primary liver carcinoma and hepatitis B virus infection. Sequenced: liver tumor tissue from sampling region 2. This sample's cell subset or site label indicates: tumor region T2, inferior pole.

DNA sequence: TGTGCCAGCAGTAAGGACCGACACAATGAGCAGTTCTTC. This is translated as CASSKDRHNEQFF. The rearranged segments are TRBV6-4 and TRBJ2-1; the D gene remains uncertain. CDR1 is given as MRHNA and CDR2 as SNTAGT, both from the germline V gene. The trim is 5 bases for V and 5 bases for J, with a gap of 10 bases between the germline ends. The cysteine opens and the phenylalanine closes a CDR3 of 13 amino acids. Left in the record is the CDR3 DNA by itself, 39 bases read in frame from the first base.